One sample yielded the 23 T cell receptor beta chains listed below, sequenced in a study of cytomegalovirus exposure and HLA in healthy donors (dated by TCRdb to between 2016 and 2019). The library was built by means of the immunoSEQ multiplex PCR assay. For the multiplex PCR, a mixture combining 60 forward primers for TCR Vbeta segments and 13 reverse primers for TCR Jbeta segments was used. What TCRdb holds here is the immuneACCESS table cut down to in-frame rearrangements. Part of the clones is not present; checked against another copy, under half of the missing clones reflect an unresolved V gene, and the others are unexplained. The sample table lists around 180,000 clones, 75% to 80% of them with a count of one. In total, the top ten clones hold approximately 6% of the sample. The material sequenced was PBMCs. These receptors all come from a woman in her 30s in good health and CMV-seropositive.

This chain links TRBV4-1 with TRBJ2-4; 10 bases are shared with TRBD2. V shed 2 bases and J 0 bases; nucleotides not matched to a gene: 4. This CDR3 has 17 residues. Germline CDR1 is MGHRA and CDR2 is YSYEKL. Here the CDR3 reads CASSQPRLAGAKNIQYF. Written as DNA, the CDR3 is TGCGCCAGCAGCCAACCCCGACTAGCGGGAGCCAAAAACATTCAGTACTTC.

The J gene is TRBJ1-2, the V gene TRBV28, with TRBD1 identical over 9 bases. V lost 3 bases and J lost 5; bases outside the gene matches: 7. From germline, CDR1 is MDHEN and CDR2 SYDVKM. This CDR3 is 15 amino acids long. CDR3 amino acids: CASSFRDRVFYGYTF. Written as DNA, the CDR3 is TGTGCCAGCAGTTTCCGGGACAGGGTCTTTTATGGCTACACCTTC.

This clone was picked up a small number of times. The chain has TRBV9 and TRBJ1-2; 9 bases agree with TRBD1. The trim removed 6 bases at V and 2 bases at J, leaving 8 bases unmatched. From germline, CDR1 is SGDLS and CDR2 YYNGEE. There are 15 residues in the CDR3. This CDR3 is CASTFPGTGNYGYTF. Written as DNA, the CDR3 is TGTGCCAGCACCTTTCCTGGGACAGGGAACTATGGCTACACCTTC. Using reference TRBV9 and TRBJ1-2 for the parts outside the CDR3, the full variable domain is DSGVTQTPKHLITATGQRVTLRCSPRSGDLSVYWYQQSLDQGLQFLIQYYNGEERAKGNILERFSAQQFPDLHSELNLSSLELGDSALYFCASTFPGTGNYGYTFGSGTRLTVV.

The chain is built from TRBV7-9 and TRBJ1-2, with D maybe TRBD1 (6 bases). Between the trimmed V and J ends, which lost 5 bases and 0 bases, there was a span of 13 bases. This CDR3 contains 15 residues. Germline loops: CDR1 SEHNR, CDR2 FQNEAQ (reference sequence). The chain's CDR3 is CASSDTGRTNYGYTF. The CDR3 nucleotides read TGTGCCAGCAGCGATACAGGGAGAACTAACTATGGCTACACCTTC.

The chain couples TRBV2 to TRBJ2-5; TRBD2 aligns across 8 bases. V trimming: 4 bases; J trimming: 0 bases; junction bases outside the gene matches: 4. This CDR3 has 15 amino acids. CDR1 is SNHLY, CDR2 FYNNEI, per germline. CDR3 protein: CASSGASGYQETQYF. CDR3 coding DNA: TGTGCCAGCAGTGGGGCTAGCGGGTACCAAGAGACCCAGTACTTC.

This clone turned up a few times. V and J are TRBV5-1 and TRBJ2-7; TRBD2 agrees at 10 bases. V shed 4 bases, J shed 1 base, and the junction held 14 bases outside the gene matches. Germline CDR1 SGHRS, CDR2 YFSETQ. CDR3 length equals 18 residues. In DNA, the CDR3 is TGCGCCAGCAGCCTACGACCGCTAACTAGCGGGGAATCCTACGAGCAGTACTTC. Translated, it gives CASSLRPLTSGESYEQYF.

The rearrangement links TRBV6-1 to TRBJ2-2; 9 bases are shared with TRBD2. Germline V lookup: CDR1 MNHNS, CDR2 SASEGT. This CDR3 has 15 residues. With V trimmed by 5 bases and J by 6 bases, 7 bases remained unmatched. The CDR3 DNA reads as TGTGCCAGCAGTAGGGGCGGGAGGGCCTCCGGGGAGCTGTTTTTT. Its translation is CASSRGGRASGELFF.

The CDR3 sequence: CASRPGTGVMNTEAFF. CDR3 coding DNA: TGCGCCAGCAGGCCCGGGACAGGAGTCATGAACACTGAAGCTTTCTTT. The J gene is TRBJ1-1, the V gene TRBV5-1, with 8 bases matching TRBD1. CDR1 and CDR2 (germline): SGHRS, YFSETQ. After removal of 5 bases from V and 0 bases from J, the junction contained 9 bases not matched to a gene. The CDR3 sequence is 16 residues long.

The V call is TRBV6-1, the J call TRBJ2-7; D uncertain. Germline V CDR1 and CDR2: MNHNS, SASEGT. The CDR3 has 12 residues. Trimming shortened V by 3 bases and J by 5 bases, and 8 bases separated the two germline ends. For the CDR3, the DNA is TGTGCCAGCAGTGACCCCTTAGACGAGCAGTACTTC. Translated, it gives CASSDPLDEQYF.

V is TRBV19 and J is TRBJ1-5; tentative D call: TRBD1 (6 bases). The germline gives CDR1 LNHDA, CDR2 SQIVND (reference sequence). V was cut by 6 bases and J by 3 bases, with 18 bases left in between. The CDR3 spans 16 residues. The CDR3, as DNA: TGTGCCAGTAGCGACAGGCCAAAGGGGTCCAATCAGCCCCAGCATTTT. Amino acid sequence: CASSDRPKGSNQPQHF.

Comments on this clone: Distinct nucleotide sequences in the sample also encode this CDR3. The gene calls are TRBV5-1 and TRBJ1-4; no firm D call. Germline assignment: CDR1 SGHRS and CDR2 YFSETQ. The CDR3 has 14 residues. Trimming cost V 2 bases and J 4 bases, with 9 bases left between them. The CDR3 protein is CASSLDRVNEKLFF. DNA of the CDR3: TGCGCCAGCAGCTTAGATCGGGTTAATGAAAAACTGTTTTTT.

Of note for this clone: The sample has other DNA sequences that encode this CDR3 too. The chain links TRBV7-2 to TRBJ2-1; D is undetermined. Germline lookup yields CDR1 SGHTA and CDR2 FQGNSA. V was cut by 6 bases and J by 1 base, with 10 bases left in between. The CDR3 length is 14 residues. The CDR3 nucleotides read TGTGCCAGCAGTTCTCCAGGATCCTACAATGAGCAGTTCTTC. Encoded protein: CASSSPGSYNEQFF.

This chain uses TRBV2 with TRBJ1-1; the D is unclear. Germline values: CDR1 SNHLY, CDR2 FYNNEI. The CDR3 has 13 amino acids. V lost 4 bases, J lost 1 base, and 7 bases lay in between. The CDR3 spells CASSVARNTEAFF. In DNA, the CDR3 is TGTGCCAGCAGTGTGGCCAGGAACACTGAAGCTTTCTTT.

This clone was picked up one time. J is TRBJ2-5 and V is TRBV7-9; D is undetermined. CDR3 length: 15 amino acids. In germline, CDR1 is SEHNR, CDR2 FQNEAQ (reference sequence). V shed 1 base and J shed 1 base, with 10 bases lying between them. This CDR3 is CASSLVASGQETQYF. The CDR3 DNA sequence: TGTGCCAGCAGCTTAGTGGCTAGTGGCCAAGAGACCCAGTACTTC.

This chain joins TRBV5-4 and TRBJ2-5; a weak D match, TRBD2 (6 bases). The CDR3 runs to 15 residues. Trimming pared 0 bases from V and 5 bases from J, leaving 14 bases between. CDR1 and CDR2 (germline): SGHNT, YYREEE (reference sequence). The CDR3 region is CASSLEVGSLETQYF. DNA of the CDR3: TGTGCCAGCAGCTTGGAAGTCGGGAGCCTGGAGACCCAGTACTTC.

The chain has TRBV5-5 and TRBJ2-2; 13 positions match TRBD2. The germline V gene encodes CDR1 SGHKS and CDR2 YYEKEE (reference sequence). With 4 bases clipped from V and 6 bases from J, the junction kept 3 bases outside the gene matches. This CDR3 region has 15 residues. The DNA of the CDR3 is TGTGCCAGCAGCCGGACTAGCGGGAGCTCCGGGGAGCTGTTTTTT. Translated: CASSRTSGSSGELFF.

This rearrangement joins TRBV10-1 to TRBJ2-2, with 7 nucleotides matching TRBD1. Germline lookup yields CDR1 WNHNN and CDR2 SYGVQD (reference sequence). This CDR3 is built from 13 residues. V dropped 8 bases and J dropped 4; count of bases not matched to a gene: 4. The CDR3 sequence is CASSGQPTGELFF. Written as DNA, the CDR3 is TGCGCCAGCTCGGGACAGCCCACCGGGGAGCTGTTTTTT.

The chain couples TRBV4-2 to TRBJ2-2; TRBD1 is a possible D gene (6 bases). V was trimmed by 1 base and J by 1 base, leaving 16 bases between them. Germline CDR1 reads LGHNA; CDR2 reads YNFKEQ. The CDR3 is made up of 18 amino acids. Written as DNA, the CDR3 is TGTGCCAGCAGCCAAGTAGATGTGGTGACAGGGAACACCGGGGAGCTGTTTTTT. As protein: CASSQVDVVTGNTGELFF.

The CDR3 protein is CASSFTGEQPQHF. In DNA, the CDR3 is TGTGCCAGCAGCTTTACGGGGGAGCAGCCCCAGCATTTT. This chain joins TRBV5-6 and TRBJ1-5, with D possibly TRBD1 on 5 matching bases. Trimming pared 2 bases from V and 7 bases from J, leaving 10 bases between. The CDR3 is 13 amino acids. Germline V lookup: CDR1 SGHDT, CDR2 YYEEEE.

V usage is TRBV19 and J usage is TRBJ2-3, with D unclear. This CDR3 spans 13 amino acids. Germline loops: CDR1 LNHDA, CDR2 SQIVND (reference sequence). The germline V and J ends were trimmed by 4 bases and 2 bases, with 7 bases remaining between them. CDR3 amino acids: CASSTQITDTQYF. CDR3 DNA: TGTGCCAGTAGTACCCAGATCACAGATACGCAGTATTTT.

This chain uses TRBV21-1 with TRBJ1-1; the D segment call TRBD1 is taken from the table without a DNA check. TRBV21-1 corresponds to a pseudogene. The CDR3 is 12 residues long. DNA for the CDR3: TGTGCCAGAGACGACAGGGCCACTGAAGCTTTCTTT. Amino acid sequence: CARDDRATEAFF.

The DNA for the CDR3 is TGTGCCAGCAGCTTAGAGGACAGGGGGAACACTGAAGCTTTCTTT. Its translation: CASSLEDRGNTEAFF. The rearrangement joins TRBV7-8 to TRBJ1-1, with 9 bases identical to TRBD1. Per the germline V gene, CDR1 is SGHVS and CDR2 is FQNEAQ. This CDR3 has 15 amino acids. V lost 1 base, J lost 1 base, and 1 base stayed unmatched.

The chain couples TRBV11-1 to TRBJ2-3, with 8 bases that match TRBD2. J lost 3 bases, V lost 5 bases, and 10 bases had no gene match. The CDR3 has 16 amino acids. Germline lookup yields CDR1 SGHAT and CDR2 FQDESV (reference sequence). The CDR3 sequence: CASSPRGGEGTDTQYF. The CDR3 bases are TGTGCCAGCAGCCCCCGGGGGGGCGAGGGAACAGATACGCAGTATTTT.